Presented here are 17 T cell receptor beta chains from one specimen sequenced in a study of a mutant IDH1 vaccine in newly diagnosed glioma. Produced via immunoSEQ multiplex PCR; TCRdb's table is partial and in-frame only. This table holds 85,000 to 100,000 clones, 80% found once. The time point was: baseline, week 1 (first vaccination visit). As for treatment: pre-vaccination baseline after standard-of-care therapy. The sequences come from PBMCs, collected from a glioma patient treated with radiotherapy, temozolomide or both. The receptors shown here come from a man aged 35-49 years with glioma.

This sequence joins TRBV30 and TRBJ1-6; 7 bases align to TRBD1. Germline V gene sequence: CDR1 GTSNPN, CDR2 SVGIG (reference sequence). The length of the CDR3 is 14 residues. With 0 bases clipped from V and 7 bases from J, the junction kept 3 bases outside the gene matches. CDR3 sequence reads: CAWSVLGGNSPLHF. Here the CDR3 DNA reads TGTGCCTGGAGTGTTTTAGGGGGCAATTCACCCCTCCACTTT.

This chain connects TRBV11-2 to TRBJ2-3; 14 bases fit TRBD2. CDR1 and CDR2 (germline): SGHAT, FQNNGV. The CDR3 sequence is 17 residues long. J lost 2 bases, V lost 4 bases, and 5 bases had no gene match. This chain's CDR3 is CASSSGLAGGYTDTQYF. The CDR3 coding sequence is TGTGCCAGCAGCTCTGGACTAGCGGGGGGATACACAGATACGCAGTATTTT.

The DNA of the CDR3 is TGTGCCTGGAGTTTACAGGGGGTCGAGCAGTACTTC. Residues: CAWSLQGVEQYF. V usage is TRBV30 and J usage is TRBJ2-7; 8 nucleotides agree with TRBD1. This CDR3 is 12 amino acids long. Germline assignment: CDR1 GTSNPN and CDR2 SVGIG (reference sequence). The trim removed 2 bases at V and 6 bases at J, leaving 3 bases unmatched.

The CDR3 coding sequence is TGTGCCAGCAGCCCCGAGCGGGGTCTTTACAATGAGCAGTTCTTC. Its protein is CASSPERGLYNEQFF. The chain has TRBV14 and TRBJ2-1; 7 nucleotides line up with TRBD2. Germline CDR1 SGHDN, CDR2 FVKESK. This CDR3 has 15 residues. V gave up 4 bases and J gave up 4 bases; unmatched junction bases: 7.

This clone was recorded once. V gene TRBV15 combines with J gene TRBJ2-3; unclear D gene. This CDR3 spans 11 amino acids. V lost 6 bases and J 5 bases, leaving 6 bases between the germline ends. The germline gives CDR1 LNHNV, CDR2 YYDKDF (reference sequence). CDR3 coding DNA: TGTGCCACCAGTGATGAAGATACGCAGTATTTT. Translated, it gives CATSDEDTQYF.

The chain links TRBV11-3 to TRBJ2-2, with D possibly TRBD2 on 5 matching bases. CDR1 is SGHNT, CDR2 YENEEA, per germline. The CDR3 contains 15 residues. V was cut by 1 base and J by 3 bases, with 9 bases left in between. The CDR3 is CASSLVTTDTGELFF. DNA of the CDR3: TGTGCCAGCAGCTTAGTGACTACCGACACCGGGGAGCTGTTTTTT.

DNA of the CDR3: TGTGCCTGGTCGCGTAGGGGTCGGATGGTTCCCGGGGAGCTGTTTTTT. This codes for CAWSRRGRMVPGELFF. The rearrangement links TRBV30 to TRBJ2-2, with TRBD1 as a possible D gene (5 bases). CDR3 length equals 16 residues. From germline, CDR1 is GTSNPN and CDR2 SVGIG (reference sequence). The V end was cut by 5 bases, the J end by 6 bases, with 22 bases between. Full variable domain (missing parts from reference TRBV30 and TRBJ2-2): SQTIHQWPATLVQPVGSPLSLECTVEGTSNPNLYWYRQAAGRGLQLLFYSVGIGQISSEVPQNLSASRPQDRQFILSSKKLLLSDSGFYLCAWSRRGRMVPGELFFGEGSRLTVL.

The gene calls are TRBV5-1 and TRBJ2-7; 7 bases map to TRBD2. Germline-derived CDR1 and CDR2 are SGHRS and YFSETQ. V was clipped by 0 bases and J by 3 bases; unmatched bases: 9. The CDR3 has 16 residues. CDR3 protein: CASSLVVASGLYEQYF. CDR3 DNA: TGCGCCAGCAGCTTGGTTGTGGCTAGCGGACTCTACGAGCAGTACTTC.

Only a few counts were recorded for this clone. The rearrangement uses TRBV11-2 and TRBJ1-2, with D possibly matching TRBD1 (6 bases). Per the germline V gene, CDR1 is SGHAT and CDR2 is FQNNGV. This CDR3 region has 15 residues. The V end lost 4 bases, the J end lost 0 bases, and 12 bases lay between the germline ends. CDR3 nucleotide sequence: TGTGCCAGCAGCTGGAGGGGGGGTTCTAACTATGGCTACACCTTC. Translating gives CASSWRGGSNYGYTF.

CDR3 protein: CASSLEFTGELFF. CDR3 coding DNA: TGTGCCAGCAGCTTGGAATTCACCGGGGAGCTGTTTTTT. The chain links TRBV5-4 to TRBJ2-2; D not certain. CDR3 length: 13 amino acids. V gave up 0 bases and J gave up 4 bases, with 4 bases separating them. Germline V CDR1 and CDR2: SGHNT, YYREEE (reference sequence).

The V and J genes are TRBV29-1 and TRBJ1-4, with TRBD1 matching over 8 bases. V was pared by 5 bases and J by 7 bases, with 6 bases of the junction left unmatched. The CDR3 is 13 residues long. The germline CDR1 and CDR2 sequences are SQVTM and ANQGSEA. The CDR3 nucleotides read TGCAGCGTTCCGGACAGGGCGAGTGAAAAACTGTTTTTT. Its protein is CSVPDRASEKLFF. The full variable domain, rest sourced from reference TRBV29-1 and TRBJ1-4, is SAVISQKPSRDICQRGTSLTIQCQVDSQVTMMFWYRQQPGQSLTLIATANQGSEATYESGFVIDKFPISRPNLTFSTLTVSNMSPEDSSIYLCSVPDRASEKLFFGSGTQLSVL.

The CDR3 reads CAWISRGLLNSPLHF. The DNA for the CDR3 is TGTGCCTGGATATCCAGGGGACTTTTAAATTCACCCCTCCACTTT. The chain has TRBV30 and TRBJ1-6; D is possibly TRBD1 (6 bases). V shed 4 bases and J shed 7 bases, with 17 bases lying between them. This CDR3 spans 15 amino acids. The germline V gene encodes CDR1 GTSNPN and CDR2 SVGIG (reference sequence).

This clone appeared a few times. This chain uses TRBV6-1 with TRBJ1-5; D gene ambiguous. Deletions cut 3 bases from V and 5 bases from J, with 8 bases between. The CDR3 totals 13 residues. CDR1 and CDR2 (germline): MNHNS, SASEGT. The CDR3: CASSDMPDQPQHF. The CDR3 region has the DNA TGTGCCAGCAGTGACATGCCGGATCAGCCCCAGCATTTT.

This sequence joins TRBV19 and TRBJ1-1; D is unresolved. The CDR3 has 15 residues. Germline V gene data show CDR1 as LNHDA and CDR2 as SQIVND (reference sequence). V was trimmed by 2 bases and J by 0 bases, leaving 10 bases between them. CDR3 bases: TGTGCCAGTAGTATACGAGGTTTGGTGAACACTGAAGCTTTCTTT. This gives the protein CASSIRGLVNTEAFF. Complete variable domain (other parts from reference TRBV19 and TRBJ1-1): DGGITQSPKYLFRKEGQNVTLSCEQNLNHDAMYWYRQDPGQGLRLIYYSQIVNDFQKGDIAEGYSVSREKKESFPLTVTSAQKNPTAFYLCASSIRGLVNTEAFFGQGTRLTVV.

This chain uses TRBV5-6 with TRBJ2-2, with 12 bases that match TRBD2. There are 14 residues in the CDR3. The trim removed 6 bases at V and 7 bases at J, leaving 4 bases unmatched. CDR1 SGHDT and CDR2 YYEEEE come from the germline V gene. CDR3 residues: CASNAGLAGGELFF. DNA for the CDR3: TGTGCCAGCAATGCGGGACTAGCGGGCGGGGAGCTGTTTTTT.

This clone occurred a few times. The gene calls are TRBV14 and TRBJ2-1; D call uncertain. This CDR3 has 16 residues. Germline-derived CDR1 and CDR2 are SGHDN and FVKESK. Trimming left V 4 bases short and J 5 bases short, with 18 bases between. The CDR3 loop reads CASSRMPSILNNEQFF. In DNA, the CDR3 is TGTGCCAGCAGCCGGATGCCTTCTATCTTGAACAATGAGCAGTTCTTC. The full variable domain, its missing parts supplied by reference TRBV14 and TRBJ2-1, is EAGVTQFPSHSVIEKGQTVTLRCDPISGHDNLYWYRRVMGKEIKFLLHFVKESKQDESGMPNNRFLAERTGGTYSTLKVQPAELEDSGVYFCASSRMPSILNNEQFFGPGTRLTVL.

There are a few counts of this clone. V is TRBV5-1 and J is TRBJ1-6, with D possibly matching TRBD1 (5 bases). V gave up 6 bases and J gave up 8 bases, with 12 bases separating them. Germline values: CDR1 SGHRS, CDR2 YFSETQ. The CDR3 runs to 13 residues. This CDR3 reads CASKRGTDSPLHF. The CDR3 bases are TGCGCCAGCAAACGAGGGACGGATTCACCCCTCCACTTT. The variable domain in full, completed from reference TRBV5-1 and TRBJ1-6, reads KAGVTQTPRYLIKTRGQQVTLSCSPISGHRSVSWYQQTPGQGLQFLFEYFSETQRNKGNFPGRFSGRQFSNSRSEMNVSTLELGDSALYLCASKRGTDSPLHFGNGTRLTVT.